The rows below give T cell receptor beta chains drawn from one sample of a study of T cells in Graves' hyperthyroidism and ophthalmopathy. TCRdb analysed the multiplex PCR reads with MiXCR anew, one entry per CDR3 protein. This sample has about 640,000 distinct CDR3 sequences, with roughly 45% found just once. Sequencing used peripheral blood or thyroid tissue (not recorded which). The receptors shown here come from an adult man with Graves' disease, either hyperthyroidism or ophthalmopathy (not recorded which). The CDR3 runs from the conserved cysteine through the conserved F or W. A D gene is named only where the DNA matches it firmly. Clone size, where shown, is once, few, many, or a class for clones that have expanded.

clone size,V gene,D gene,J gene,CDR3 DNA,CDR3 protein
NA,TRBV7-8,TRBD1,TRBJ1-5,TGTGCCAGCAGCTTAGCCCCCGGGACAGGGGGGAGCAATCAGCCCCAGCATTTT,CASSLAPGTGGSNQPQHF
NA,TRBV6-6,NA,TRBJ1-6,TGTGCCAGCAGTGAAGTGGGGGGCAATAATTCACCCCTCCACTTT,CASSEVGGNNSPLHF
many,TRBV19,TRBD1,TRBJ1-5,TGTGCCAGTAGCACAGGGGCGACTCAGCCCCAGCATTTT,CASSTGATQPQHF
NA,TRBV25-1,TRBD1,TRBJ2-7,TGTGCCAGCAGTTACGTGTGGGGACAGTCCTACGAGCAGTACTTC,CASSYVWGQSYEQYF
many,TRBV7-9,TRBD1,TRBJ1-4,TGTGCCAGCAGCTACACCGGGACAGCGGATGAAAAACTGTTTTTT,CASSYTGTADEKLFF
NA,TRBV29-1,NA,TRBJ1-2,TGCAGCGTATTGGGACTTGGCTACACCTTC,CSVLGLGYTF
many,TRBV5-1,NA,TRBJ1-6,TGCGCCAGCAGCTTGCTGAGCGGGGAGGACCTCCACTTT,CASSLLSGEDLHF
NA,TRBV7-9,NA,TRBJ2-2,TGTGCCAGCAGCGTTGGTACAGGAGCGACCGGGGAGCTGTTTTTT,CASSVGTGATGELFF
NA,TRBV6-5,TRBD2,TRBJ2-7,TGTGCCAGCAGTGCGGTTTGGGCTAGCGGGAGGAACGAGCAGTACTTC,CASSAVWASGRNEQYF
few,TRBV15,NA,TRBJ2-5,TGTGCCACCAGCAGAGTGACACAGGGGACTCAGCCCCAGTACTTC,CATSRVTQGTQPQYF
NA,TRBV7-9,NA,TRBJ1-2,TGTGCCAGCAGCTTACTAACGGATAACTATGGCTACACCTTC,CASSLLTDNYGYTF
NA,TRBV10-2,NA,TRBJ1-1,TGCGCCAGCAACACCGATCCAGACACTGAAGCTTTCTTT,CASNTDPDTEAFF
many,TRBV25-1,TRBD1,TRBJ1-6,TGTGCCAGCAGTGAAACACAGGGGGCTGGCTATAATTCACCCCTCCACTTT,CASSETQGAGYNSPLHF
few,TRBV19,TRBD1,TRBJ2-7,TGTGCCAGTAGTATCGGAAGGACAGGGAGCTCCTACGAGCAGTACTTC,CASSIGRTGSSYEQYF
NA,TRBV6-5,TRBD2,TRBJ2-7,TGTGGCAGCAGTTATGTACCAGGGAGGGCGTACGAGCAGTACTTC,CGSSYVPGRAYEQYF
many,TRBV7-8,NA,TRBJ1-4,TGTGCCAGCAGCCCGAGGATGGACGGGAATGAAAAACTGTTTTTT,CASSPRMDGNEKLFF
NA,TRBV7-8,TRBD1,TRBJ1-1,TGTGCCAGCAGCCTGGAACCGGGACAGGGGGCGAACACTGAAGCTTTCTTT,CASSLEPGQGANTEAFF
many,TRBV7-3,NA,TRBJ1-4,TGTGCCAGCAGCGAGGAGGGGTTTTTT,CASSEEGFF
NA,TRBV20-1,TRBD2,TRBJ2-7,TGCAGTGCTAGAGGGACTAGCGGGACAAGCTCCTACGAGCAGTACTTC,CSARGTSGTSSYEQYF
many,TRBV7-8,NA,TRBJ1-5,TGTGCCAGCAGCTTAGAGGGCCCTAGCAATCAGCCCCAGCATTTT,CASSLEGPSNQPQHF
NA,TRBV6-1,TRBD2,TRBJ2-7,TGTGCCAGCAGCCAAGGGGCGGGAGTTGGAGAGCAGTACTTC,CASSQGAGVGEQYF
NA,TRBV29-1,TRBD1,TRBJ2-5,TGCAGCGTTTTCCTACAGGGGGCCGAGACCCAGTACTTC,CSVFLQGAETQYF
NA,TRBV20-1,NA,TRBJ2-7,TGCAGTGCCCGACAGGCCTACGAGCAGTACTTC,CSARQAYEQYF
NA,TRBV19,TRBD1,TRBJ1-2,TGTGCCAGTAGTATGGACAGGGCGGTACACTATGGCTACACCTTC,CASSMDRAVHYGYTF
many,TRBV10-3,NA,TRBJ2-5,TGTGCCACCCGGCCAACGGCGGAGACCCAGTACTTC,CATRPTAETQYF
many,TRBV2,NA,TRBJ1-2,TGTGCCAGGGGAGGGAGGTTTAACTATGGCTACACCTTC,CARGGRFNYGYTF
NA,TRBV7-2,TRBD1,TRBJ1-6,TGTGCCAGCACCTTCCAGGGGGCGCCGAATTCACCCCTCCACTTT,CASTFQGAPNSPLHF
NA,TRBV19,NA,TRBJ1-4,TGTGCCAGTAACCATCCGGGACTCCCGAAGGAAAAACTGTTTTTT,CASNHPGLPKEKLFF
NA,TRBV7-2,NA,TRBJ1-1,TGTGCCAGCAGCCGTTTAGGGACGGTGAACACTGAAGCTTTCTTT,CASSRLGTVNTEAFF
few,TRBV7-9,NA,TRBJ1-1,TGTGCCAGCAGCCCCACACAGGCTTGGAACACTGAAGCTTTCTTT,CASSPTQAWNTEAFF
many,TRBV25-1,NA,TRBJ1-2,TGTGCCAGCAGTGAATGGGGGGACTATGGCTACACCTTC,CASSEWGDYGYTF
few,TRBV12-3/TRBV12-4,NA,TRBJ1-1,TGTGCCAGCAGTTCGTATGGGACAACGAACACTGAAGCTTTCTTT,CASSSYGTTNTEAFF
once,TRBV12-3/TRBV12-4,TRBD1,TRBJ1-1,TGTGCCAGCAGTTCACACGACAGGGCGAACACTGAAGCTTTCTTT,CASSSHDRANTEAFF
many,TRBV25-1,NA,TRBJ1-1,TGTGCCAGCAGTGGCGAGTCCACTGAAGCTTTCTTT,CASSGESTEAFF
NA,TRBV12-3/TRBV12-4,NA,TRBJ2-2,TGTGCCAGCAGCCCCTTCAGGGGTACCGGGGAGCTGTTTTTT,CASSPFRGTGELFF
few,TRBV12-3/TRBV12-4,TRBD1,TRBJ1-1,TGTGCCAGCAGTGGGCGGACAGGAAGTAACACTGAAGCTTTCTTT,CASSGRTGSNTEAFF
NA,TRBV6-5,NA,TRBJ2-7,TGTGCCAGCAGTTACCGGGCCAGCTCCTACGAGCAGTACTTC,CASSYRASSYEQYF
many,TRBV7-3,TRBD1,TRBJ1-2,TGTGCCAGCAGGACGCGACAGGGTAGGAATGGCTACACCTTC,CASRTRQGRNGYTF
few,TRBV7-9,TRBD2,TRBJ2-5,TGTGCCAGCAGTTCCGAACTAGCGGGGGGCTTGGGGGAGACCCAGTACTTC,CASSSELAGGLGETQYF
NA,TRBV20-1,NA,TRBJ1-4,TGCAGTGCTAGAGCCAGGGCGATGCCAACTAATGAAAAACTGTTTTTT,CSARARAMPTNEKLFF
NA,TRBV15,NA,TRBJ2-1,TGTGCCACCAGCGAAAGAGCAGGGACCGTAAACAATGAGCAGTTCTTC,CATSERAGTVNNEQFF
many,TRBV29-1,TRBD1,TRBJ1-1,TGCAGCGTTAACACACGGGACAGGGCCACTGAAGCTTTCTTT,CSVNTRDRATEAFF
NA,TRBV15,NA,TRBJ1-1,TGTGCCACCAGCAGAGGCGTCAGGGGACTTATGAACACTGAAGCTTTCTTT,CATSRGVRGLMNTEAFF
NA,TRBV20-1,NA,TRBJ1-2,TGCAGTGCTAGATTCGGACGCTTGAACGTCCACGAAACTAACTATGGCTACACCTTC,CSARFGRLNVHETNYGYTF
NA,TRBV3-1,NA,TRBJ1-5,TGTGCCAGCAGCCATTGGGGGGGCAATCAGCCCCAGCATTTT,CASSHWGGNQPQHF
many,TRBV29-1,NA,TRBJ2-7,TGCAGCGTTGAAGTGGGCAGATTGGGAGGCCACGAGCAGTACTTC,CSVEVGRLGGHEQYF
many,TRBV29-1,NA,TRBJ2-7,TGCAGCGTTGAAGATGCAGGCTCCTACGAGCAGTACTTC,CSVEDAGSYEQYF
NA,TRBV24-1,TRBD1,TRBJ2-5,TGTGCCACCAGTGACGGACAGGGGACCCAAGAGACCCAGTACTTC,CATSDGQGTQETQYF
NA,TRBV14,NA,TRBJ1-4,TGTGCCAGCAGCCAAGACCGTCTCAGCCCTTCGGAGGTACTGTTTTTT,CASSQDRLSPSEVLFF
NA,TRBV7-9,TRBD1,TRBJ2-7,TGTGCCAGCAGCCAAGGCCGGGACAGGGGGGACTACGAGCAGTACTTC,CASSQGRDRGDYEQYF
NA,TRBV7-9,TRBD1,TRBJ2-2,TGTGCCAGCAGCCAAAGGACAGGGACCGGGACCGGGGAGCTGTTTTTT,CASSQRTGTGTGELFF
NA,TRBV10-3,TRBD2,TRBJ2-2,TGTGCCATCAGTGAGTCCGTTTTAGCGGGAGCGAACACCGGGGAGCTGTTTTTT,CAISESVLAGANTGELFF
many,TRBV7-8,TRBD1,TRBJ2-5,TGTGCCAGCAGCTTACGGGGACAGCCGATTCAAGAGACCCAGTACTTC,CASSLRGQPIQETQYF
many,TRBV12-3/TRBV12-4,NA,TRBJ1-4,TGTGCCAGCAGTCGAGGTGAAAAACTGTTTTTT,CASSRGEKLFF
many,TRBV24-1,NA,TRBJ1-5,TGTGCCACCAGCATGCCAGGGGATGGACAGCCCCAGCATTTT,CATSMPGDGQPQHF
NA,TRBV29-1,NA,TRBJ1-5,TGCAGCTTGACGTTTGGCCAGCCCCAGCATTTT,CSLTFGQPQHF
NA,TRBV29-1,NA,TRBJ2-5,TGCAGCGGTGGAGGACGGGGCCAAGAGACCCAGTACTTC,CSGGGRGQETQYF
NA,TRBV6-6,NA,TRBJ2-7,TGTGCCAGCGCGGGCACGAGCTCCTACGAGCAGTACTTC,CASAGTSSYEQYF
NA,TRBV29-1,NA,TRBJ2-7,TGCAGCGTTGAAACCGGGCCAGCTTACGAGCAGTACTTC,CSVETGPAYEQYF
many,TRBV20-1,NA,TRBJ1-2,TGCAGTGCTAGAGAGGAAGGCTACGAAGGCTACACCTTC,CSAREEGYEGYTF